The sequence of this T cell receptor beta chain was determined in a study of Graves' ophthalmopathy and Graves' hyperthyroidism. Study background: Prior to any treatment, peripheral blood was collected at the time of initial diagnosis. Broader study findings: Also, most clonotypes expanded in the thyroid above 0.001 frequency appeared in blood.

Germline CDR1 reads ENHRY; CDR2 reads SYGVKD. This CDR3 is built from 13 residues. With 7 bases removed from V and 5 bases from J, the gap between germline ends came to 14 bases. TCR beta CDR3 regions were amplified from RNA transcripts. HTBI primers served in a first-round RT-PCR, which a second-round multiplex PCR followed. MiXCR was run by TCRdb on the multiplex PCR reads, yielding one entry per CDR3 protein. The table includes about 400,000 distinct CDR3 sequences, 20% to 25% detected once. This clonotype was recorded many times. Its antigen remains unknown. Hyperthyroidism cases were recent diagnoses of under 2 months' duration in people aged 18 to 65.

Sequencing used peripheral blood. The chain employs TRBV10-3 and TRBJ1-1; weak D call: TRBD1 (5 bases). The receptor was derived from a woman younger than 30 with stable Graves' hyperthyroidism. This CDR3 is CAIMGQELTEAFF. CDR3 sequence (DNA): TGTGCCATCATGGGGCAGGAGCTTACTGAAGCTTTCTTT.